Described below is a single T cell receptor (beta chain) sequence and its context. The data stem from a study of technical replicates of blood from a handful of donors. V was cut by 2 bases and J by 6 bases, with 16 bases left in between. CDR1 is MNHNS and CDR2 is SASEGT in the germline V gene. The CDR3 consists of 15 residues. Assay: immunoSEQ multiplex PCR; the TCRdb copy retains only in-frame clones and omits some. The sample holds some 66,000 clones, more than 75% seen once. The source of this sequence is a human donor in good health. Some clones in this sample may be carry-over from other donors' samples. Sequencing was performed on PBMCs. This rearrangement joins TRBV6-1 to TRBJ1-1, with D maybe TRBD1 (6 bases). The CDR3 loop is CASSEIYRAVAEAFF. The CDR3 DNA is TGTGCCAGCAGTGAAATTTACAGGGCGGTCGCTGAAGCTTTCTTT.